This TCR beta chain appears in the sequencing data of a study of Ad26.COV2.S vaccination and SARS-CoV-2 variants. Across the study: Each vaccinee took Ad26.COV2.S intramuscularly, once or twice 56 days apart.

The CDR3 consists of 12 residues. Trimming shortened V by 1 base and J by 9 bases, and 6 bases separated the two germline ends. Germline V gene lookup returns CDR1 MDHEN and CDR2 SYDVKM. Treatment described: approximately 18 received Ad26.COV2.S at low or high dose, single or two shots; about five received placebo; per-sample allocation not given. Each sample was drawn 63 days after the first injection (of vaccine or placebo). Study-level results: Quantification of TCR breadth and depth may have yielded underestimates of total T cell responses. Vaccinees displayed broader spike-specific TCR repertoires than placebo recipients.

Repertoires were generated with immunoSEQ multiplex PCR, while TCRdb's copy carries only in-frame clones and drops some. The sample holds 450,000 to 550,000 clones, 89% seen once. Regarding this clone: The antigen remains undetermined.

The sample was peripheral blood, taken in a trial of Ad26.COV2.S vaccine versus placebo. The clonotype was recovered from a person aged 18-65 years who received the Ad26.COV2.S COVID-19 vaccine or a placebo. V usage is TRBV28 and J usage is TRBJ2-2; D uncertain. CDR3 region: CASSLFGRELFF. The CDR3 DNA reads as TGTGCCAGCAGTTTATTTGGTAGGGAGCTGTTTTTT.